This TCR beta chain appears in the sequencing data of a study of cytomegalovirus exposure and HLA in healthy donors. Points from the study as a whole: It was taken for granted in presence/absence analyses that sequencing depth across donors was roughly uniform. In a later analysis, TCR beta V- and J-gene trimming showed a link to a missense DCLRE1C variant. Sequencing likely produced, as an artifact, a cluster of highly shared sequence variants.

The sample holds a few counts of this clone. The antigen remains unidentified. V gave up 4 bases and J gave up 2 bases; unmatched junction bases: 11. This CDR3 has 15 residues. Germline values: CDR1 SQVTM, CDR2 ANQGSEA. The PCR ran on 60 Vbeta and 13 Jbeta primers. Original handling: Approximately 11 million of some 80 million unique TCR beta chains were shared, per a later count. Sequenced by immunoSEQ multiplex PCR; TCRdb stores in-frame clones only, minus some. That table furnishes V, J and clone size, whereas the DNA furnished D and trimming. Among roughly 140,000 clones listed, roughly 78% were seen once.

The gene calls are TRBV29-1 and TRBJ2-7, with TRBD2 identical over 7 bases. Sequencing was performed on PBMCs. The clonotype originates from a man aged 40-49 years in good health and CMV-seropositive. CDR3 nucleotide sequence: TGCAGCGTTGTCGGGGGGATCTCACCCGCCTACGAGCAGTACTTC. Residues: CSVVGGISPAYEQYF.